The entry below describes one T cell receptor (beta chain). These data come from a study of technical replicates of blood from several donors. Sequencing was performed with immunoSEQ multiplex PCR; in TCRdb, only in-frame clones are kept and a portion is missing. Among almost 70,000 clones listed, 80% to 95% were seen once. The sequence was obtained from a human donor in good health. Some clones in this sample may be carry-over from other donors' samples. The material sequenced was PBMCs.

CDR3 amino acids: CASSPDRDQPQHF. The CDR3 DNA follows: TGTGCCAGCAGCCCCGACAGAGATCAGCCCCAGCATTTT. This chain connects TRBV7-2 to TRBJ1-5; TRBD1 is a possible D gene (5 bases). The V gene lost 5 bases and the J gene lost 5 bases, with 10 bases spanning the gap. This CDR3 spans 13 amino acids. Per the germline V gene, CDR1 is SGHTA and CDR2 is FQGNSA.